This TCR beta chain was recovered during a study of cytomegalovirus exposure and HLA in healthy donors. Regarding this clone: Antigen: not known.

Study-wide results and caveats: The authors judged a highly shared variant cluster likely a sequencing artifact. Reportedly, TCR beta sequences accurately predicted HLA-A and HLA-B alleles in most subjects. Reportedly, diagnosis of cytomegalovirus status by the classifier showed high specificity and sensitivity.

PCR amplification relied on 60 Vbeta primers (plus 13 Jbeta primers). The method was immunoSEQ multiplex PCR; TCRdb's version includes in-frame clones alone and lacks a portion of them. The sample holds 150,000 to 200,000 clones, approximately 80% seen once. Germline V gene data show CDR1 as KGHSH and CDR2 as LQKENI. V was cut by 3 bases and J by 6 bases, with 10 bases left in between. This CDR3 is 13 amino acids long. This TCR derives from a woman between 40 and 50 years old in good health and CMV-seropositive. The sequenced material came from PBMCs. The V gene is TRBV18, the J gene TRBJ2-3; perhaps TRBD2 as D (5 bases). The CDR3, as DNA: TGTGCCAGCTCACCGGGAGCAAAGGATACGCAGTATTTT. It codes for CASSPGAKDTQYF.